Listed below are T cell receptor beta chains from one sample, sequenced in a study of cytomegalovirus exposure and HLA in healthy donors. This table comes from immunoSEQ multiplex PCR, and its TCRdb copy is limited to in-frame clones, with some not included. Of 100,000 to 150,000 clones in the sample, 77% were seen once. The sample was PBMCs. Every receptor here comes from a male donor in good health and CMV-seropositive. Each CDR3 is given without its conserved first and last residue. The order of the fields is clone size, V gene, J gene, CDR3 protein. The size entry is marked missing in some rows and otherwise reads once, few, many or a size class.

>-|TRBV18|TRBJ2-3
ASSPGRGAGSTDTQY
>few|TRBV5-6|TRBJ2-2
ASSPTAGGPTGELF
>-|TRBV11-2|TRBJ2-1
ASSLDPSGNNEQF
>-|TRBV5-5|TRBJ2-7
ASSLGTGEYEQY
>-|TRBV7-9|TRBJ2-7
ASSLEGGAAEQY
>-|TRBV19|TRBJ2-6
ASSNRQGAAGANVLT
>few|TRBV15|TRBJ1-3
ATSREDSGNTIY
>-|TRBV7-3|TRBJ2-1
ASSSDRGSFHEQF
>-|TRBV14|-
ASSQVARGVEQY
>-|TRBV6-6|TRBJ2-1
ASSDRASYNEQF
>-|TRBV27|TRBJ1-3
ASSTGGSGNTIY
>-|TRBV5-1|TRBJ2-1
ASSLGLAGDEQF
>-|TRBV4-2|TRBJ2-7
ASSQERGAYEQY
>-|TRBV28|TRBJ1-1
ASSFARGRTEAF
>-|TRBV6-5|TRBJ2-2
AAGRGTGVTGELF
>-|TRBV2|TRBJ2-7
ASNREEGAAEQY
>few|TRBV21-1|TRBJ1-5
ASSRGRTGSNQPQH
>-|TRBV27|TRBJ2-7
ASSSPGGYSYEQY
>-|TRBV27|TRBJ2-3
ASSPRDFSTDTQY
>-|TRBV25-1|TRBJ2-4
ASSDSGTSVNSQY
>-|TRBV7-8|TRBJ2-1
ASSLGSVSYNEQF
>-|TRBV19|TRBJ1-2
ASSTLGQGAFIYGYT
>once|TRBV18|TRBJ2-5
ASSPPSGSGTQY
>-|TRBV6-1|TRBJ2-7
ASRALAGGTYEQY
>-|TRBV29-1|TRBJ2-5
SVVGRWETQY
>-|TRBV15|TRBJ1-6
ATSREGQDSPLH
>-|TRBV18|TRBJ2-3
ASSPPDSTDTQY
>-|TRBV28|TRBJ1-2
ASSRPGARLI
>-|TRBV2|TRBJ1-1
ASSEAGGFRAF